This T cell receptor beta chain was recovered during a study of T cell repertoires in cytomegalovirus infection. Study in general: From public TCR beta signatures came an indication of both CMV infection and matching HLA type.

In TCRdb, the reads were re-called with MiXCR into one record per CDR3 protein. The repertoire holds around 210,000 distinct CDR3 sequences, with about 5.9% as singletons. This clonotype was seen many times. Its antigen is as yet unknown. Findings of the study overall: There were carriers of CMV plus the relevant HLA, and cumulative public TCR beta family frequency identified them. Dominating the ex vivo response were HLA-C-restricted CMV-specific TCR beta clonotypes.

The CDR3 loop spans 15 amino acids. Germline CDR1 and CDR2: KGHDR and SFDVKD. Trimming pared 12 bases from V and 1 base from J, leaving 20 bases between. What was sequenced was PBMCs. This sequence originates from a human donor in good health (CMV status not recorded). Some clones in this sample may be carry-over from other donors' samples. This chain connects TRBV24-1 to TRBJ1-1; no clear D. CDR3 sequence reads: CAVSTTKLGNTEAFF. The DNA of the CDR3 is TGTGCCGTATCCACTACAAAGCTCGGGAACACTGAAGCTTTCTTT.